This T cell receptor beta chain stems from a study of patients and donors after allogeneic stem cell transplantation. Germline V gene lookup returns CDR1 SGHAT and CDR2 FQNNGV. CDR3 length equals 17 residues. V shed 5 bases, J shed 3 bases, and the junction held 11 bases outside the gene matches. TCRdb re-analysed the RT-PCR reads in MiXCR, keeping a single row per CDR3 protein. Of 410,000 or so distinct CDR3 sequences in the sample, roughly 17% were seen once. The origin of this receptor is a human donor who was either an allogeneic HSCT recipient or a stem cell or donor lymphocyte infusion donor (not recorded which). It is not recorded whose cells these are; they may come from a transplant donor. Sample: blood, either unsorted or a sorted T cell fraction (not recorded which). The J gene is TRBJ2-1, the V gene TRBV11-2, with 9 bases aligning to TRBD1. The CDR3 reads CASSPRTGARYYNEQFF. The CDR3, as DNA: TGTGCCAGCAGCCCGAGGACAGGGGCTAGATACTACAATGAGCAGTTCTTC.